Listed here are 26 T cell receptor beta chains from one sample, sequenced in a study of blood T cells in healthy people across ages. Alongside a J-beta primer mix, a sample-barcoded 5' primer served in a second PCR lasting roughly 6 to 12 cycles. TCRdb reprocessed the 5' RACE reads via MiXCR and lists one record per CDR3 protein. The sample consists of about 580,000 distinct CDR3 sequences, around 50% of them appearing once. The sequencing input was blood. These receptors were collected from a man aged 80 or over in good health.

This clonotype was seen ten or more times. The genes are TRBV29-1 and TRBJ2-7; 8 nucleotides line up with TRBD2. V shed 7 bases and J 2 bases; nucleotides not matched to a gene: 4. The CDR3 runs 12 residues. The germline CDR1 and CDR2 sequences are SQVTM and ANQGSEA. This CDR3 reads CSASGLAYEQYF. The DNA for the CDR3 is TGCAGCGCTTCGGGACTAGCCTACGAGCAGTACTTC.

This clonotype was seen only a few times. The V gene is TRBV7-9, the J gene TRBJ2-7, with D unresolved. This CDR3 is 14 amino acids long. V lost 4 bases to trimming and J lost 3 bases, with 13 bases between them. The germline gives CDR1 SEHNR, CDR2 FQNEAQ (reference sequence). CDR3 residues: CASSSANSDYEQYF. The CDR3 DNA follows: TGTGCCAGCAGCTCCGCAAATTCGGACTACGAGCAGTACTTC.

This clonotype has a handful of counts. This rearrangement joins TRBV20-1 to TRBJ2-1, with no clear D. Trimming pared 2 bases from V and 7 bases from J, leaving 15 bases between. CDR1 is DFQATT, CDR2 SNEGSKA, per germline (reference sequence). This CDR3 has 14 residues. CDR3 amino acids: CSARRNSLSNEQFF. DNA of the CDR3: TGCAGTGCTAGACGAAACTCACTCAGTAATGAGCAGTTCTTC.

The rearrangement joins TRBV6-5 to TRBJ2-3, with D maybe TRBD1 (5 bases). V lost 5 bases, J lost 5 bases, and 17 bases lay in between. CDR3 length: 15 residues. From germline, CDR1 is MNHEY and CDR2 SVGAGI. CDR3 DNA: TGTGCCAGCAGTCCCCCAAGGGGAAATGGAGATACGCAGTATTTT. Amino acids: CASSPPRGNGDTQYF.

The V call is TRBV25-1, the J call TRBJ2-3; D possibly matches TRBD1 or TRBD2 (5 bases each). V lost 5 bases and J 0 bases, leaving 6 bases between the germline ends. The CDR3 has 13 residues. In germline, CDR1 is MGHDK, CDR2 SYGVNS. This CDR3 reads CASSWGSTDTQYF. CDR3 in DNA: TGTGCCAGCAGTTGGGGGAGCACAGATACGCAGTATTTT. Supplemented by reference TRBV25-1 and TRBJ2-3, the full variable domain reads EADIYQTPRYLVIGTGKKITLECSQTMGHDKMYWYQQDPGMELHLIHYSYGVNSTEKGDLSSESTVSRIRTEHFPLTLESARPSHTSQYLCASSWGSTDTQYFGPGTRLTVL.

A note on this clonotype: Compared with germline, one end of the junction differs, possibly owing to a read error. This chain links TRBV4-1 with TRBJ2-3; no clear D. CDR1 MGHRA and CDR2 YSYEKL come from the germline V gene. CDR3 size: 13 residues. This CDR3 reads CASSQPSTDTQYF. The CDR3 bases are TGTGCCAGCAGCCAGCCCAGCACAGATACGCAGTATTTT.

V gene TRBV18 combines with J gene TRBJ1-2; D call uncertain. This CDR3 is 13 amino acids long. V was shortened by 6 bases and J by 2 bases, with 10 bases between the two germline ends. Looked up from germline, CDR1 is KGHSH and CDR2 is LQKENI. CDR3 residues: CASSSAENYGYTF. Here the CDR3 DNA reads TGTGCCAGCTCTTCGGCCGAAAACTATGGCTACACCTTC.

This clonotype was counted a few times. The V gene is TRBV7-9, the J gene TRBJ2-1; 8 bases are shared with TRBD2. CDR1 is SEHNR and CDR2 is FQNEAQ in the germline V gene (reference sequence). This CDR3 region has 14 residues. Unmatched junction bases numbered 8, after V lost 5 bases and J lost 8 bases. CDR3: CASSRIGGADEQFF. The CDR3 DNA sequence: TGTGCCAGCAGCCGTATCGGGGGGGCCGATGAGCAGTTCTTC.

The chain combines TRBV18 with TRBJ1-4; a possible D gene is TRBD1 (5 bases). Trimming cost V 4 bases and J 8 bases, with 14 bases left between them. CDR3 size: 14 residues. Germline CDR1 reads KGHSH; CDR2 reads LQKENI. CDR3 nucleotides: TGTGCCAGCTCACAGAGCTGGGGCCCCGAAAAACTGTTTTTT. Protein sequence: CASSQSWGPEKLFF.

The CDR3 spells CSVSPAGDGYTF. DNA of the CDR3: TGCAGCGTTTCCCCCGCGGGGGATGGCTACACCTTC. The V and J genes are TRBV29-1 and TRBJ1-2; perhaps TRBD1 as D (5 bases). Germline CDR1 and CDR2: SQVTM and ANQGSEA. This CDR3 region has 12 residues. The V gene lost 5 bases and the J gene lost 6 bases, with 13 bases spanning the gap.

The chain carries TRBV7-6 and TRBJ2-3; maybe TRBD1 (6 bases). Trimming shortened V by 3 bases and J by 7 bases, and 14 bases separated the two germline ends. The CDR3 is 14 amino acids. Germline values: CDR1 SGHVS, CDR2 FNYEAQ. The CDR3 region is CASSLDPTGNTQYF. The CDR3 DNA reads TGTGCCAGCAGCTTGGACCCGACAGGCAATACGCAGTATTTT.

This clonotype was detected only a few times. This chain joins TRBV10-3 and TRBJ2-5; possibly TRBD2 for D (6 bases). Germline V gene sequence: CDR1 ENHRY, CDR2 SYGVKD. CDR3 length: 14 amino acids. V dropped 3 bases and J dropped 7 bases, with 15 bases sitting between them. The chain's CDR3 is CAISDGLEGGTQYF. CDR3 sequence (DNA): TGTGCCATCAGTGATGGACTGGAGGGCGGGACCCAGTACTTC.

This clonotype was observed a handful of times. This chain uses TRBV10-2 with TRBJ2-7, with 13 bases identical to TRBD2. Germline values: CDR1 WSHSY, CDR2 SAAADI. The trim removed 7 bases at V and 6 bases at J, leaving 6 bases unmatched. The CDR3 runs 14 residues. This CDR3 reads CASTRTSGGIEQYF. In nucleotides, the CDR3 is TGCGCCAGCACTAGGACTAGCGGGGGTATCGAGCAGTACTTC.

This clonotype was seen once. DNA of the CDR3: TGTGCCAGCGGCACCAGCTTGTCCAATTACAATGAGCAGTTCTTC. Encoded protein: CASGTSLSNYNEQFF. V gene TRBV6-2 or TRBV6-3 combines with J gene TRBJ2-1; D is unresolved. This CDR3 contains 15 residues. The V and J ends lost 8 bases and 4 bases respectively, with 18 bases between them. Per germline, CDR1 MNHEY and CDR2 SVGEGT.

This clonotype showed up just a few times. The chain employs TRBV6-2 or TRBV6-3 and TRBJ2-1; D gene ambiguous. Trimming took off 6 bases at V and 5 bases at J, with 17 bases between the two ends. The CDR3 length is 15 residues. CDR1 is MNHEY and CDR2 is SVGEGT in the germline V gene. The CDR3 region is CASRTTLGAHNEQFF. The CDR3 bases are TGTGCCAGCAGAACGACTCTAGGCGCCCACAATGAGCAGTTCTTC.

DNA of the CDR3: TGCGCCAGCAGCTTGGGTAGACAGACAGATAATTCACCCCTCCACTTT. It encodes CASSLGRQTDNSPLHF. The V and J genes are TRBV5-1 and TRBJ1-6; a weak D match, TRBD1 (5 bases). With 0 bases removed from V and 5 bases from J, the gap between germline ends came to 12 bases. CDR3 length: 16 amino acids. Germline assignment: CDR1 SGHRS and CDR2 YFSETQ.

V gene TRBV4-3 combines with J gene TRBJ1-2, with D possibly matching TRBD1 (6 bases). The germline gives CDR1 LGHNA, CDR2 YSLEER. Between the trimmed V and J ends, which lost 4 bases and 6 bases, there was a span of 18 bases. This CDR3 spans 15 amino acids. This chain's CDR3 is CASSRVQTGTNGYTF. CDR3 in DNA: TGCGCCAGCAGCCGAGTCCAAACCGGGACAAATGGCTACACCTTC.

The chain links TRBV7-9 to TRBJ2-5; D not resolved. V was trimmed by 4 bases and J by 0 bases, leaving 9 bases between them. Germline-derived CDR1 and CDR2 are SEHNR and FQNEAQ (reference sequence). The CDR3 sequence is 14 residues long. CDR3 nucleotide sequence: TGTGCCAGCAGCTCCTCAACGTACCAAGAGACCCAGTACTTC. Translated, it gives CASSSSTYQETQYF.

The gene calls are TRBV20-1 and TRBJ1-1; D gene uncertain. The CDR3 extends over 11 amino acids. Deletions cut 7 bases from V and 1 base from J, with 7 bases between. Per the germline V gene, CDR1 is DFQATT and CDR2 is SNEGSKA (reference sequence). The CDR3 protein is CSEKRNTEAFF. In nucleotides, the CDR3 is TGCAGTGAAAAGAGGAACACTGAAGCTTTCTTT.

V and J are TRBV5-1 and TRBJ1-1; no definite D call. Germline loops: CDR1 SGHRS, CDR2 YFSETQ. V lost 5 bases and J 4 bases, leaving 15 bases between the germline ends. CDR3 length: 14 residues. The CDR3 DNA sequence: TGCGCCAGCAGAGCATGGGGTGATGGCACTGAAGCTTTCTTT. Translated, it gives CASRAWGDGTEAFF.

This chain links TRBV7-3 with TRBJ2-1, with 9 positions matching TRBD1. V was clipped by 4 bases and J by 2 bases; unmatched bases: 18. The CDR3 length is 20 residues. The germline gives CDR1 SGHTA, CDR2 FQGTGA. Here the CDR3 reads CASSSGRDRESPGPYNEQFF. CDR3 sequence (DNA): TGTGCCAGCAGCTCAGGACGGGACAGGGAGTCACCGGGACCCTACAATGAGCAGTTCTTC.

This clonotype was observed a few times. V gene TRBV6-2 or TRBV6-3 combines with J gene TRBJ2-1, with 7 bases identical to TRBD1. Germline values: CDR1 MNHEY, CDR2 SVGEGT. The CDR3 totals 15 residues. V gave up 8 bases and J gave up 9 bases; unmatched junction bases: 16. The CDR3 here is CASQQTGWNIGEQFF. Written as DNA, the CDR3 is TGTGCCAGCCAGCAGACAGGGTGGAACATCGGTGAGCAGTTCTTC.

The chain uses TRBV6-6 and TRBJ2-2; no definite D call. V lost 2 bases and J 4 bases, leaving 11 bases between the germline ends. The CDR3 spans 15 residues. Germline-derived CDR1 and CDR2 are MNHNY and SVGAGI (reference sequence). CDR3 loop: CASSYQGLGTGELFF. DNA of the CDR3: TGTGCCAGCAGTTACCAAGGATTGGGCACCGGGGAGCTGTTTTTT.

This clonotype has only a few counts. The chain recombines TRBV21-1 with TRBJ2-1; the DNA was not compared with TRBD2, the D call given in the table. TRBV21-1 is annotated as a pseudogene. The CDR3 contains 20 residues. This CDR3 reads CASSARLVSGRRILRATQFF. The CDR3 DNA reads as TGTGCCAGCAGCGCGCGACTCGTAAGCGGGAGGAGAATCCTACGGGCTACTCAGTTCTTC.

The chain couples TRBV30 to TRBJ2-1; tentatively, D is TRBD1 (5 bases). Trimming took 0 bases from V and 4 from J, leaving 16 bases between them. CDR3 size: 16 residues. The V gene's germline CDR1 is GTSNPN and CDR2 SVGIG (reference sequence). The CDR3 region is CAWSVTIGEGYNEQFF. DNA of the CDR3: TGTGCCTGGAGTGTAACAATAGGGGAAGGGTACAATGAGCAGTTCTTC.

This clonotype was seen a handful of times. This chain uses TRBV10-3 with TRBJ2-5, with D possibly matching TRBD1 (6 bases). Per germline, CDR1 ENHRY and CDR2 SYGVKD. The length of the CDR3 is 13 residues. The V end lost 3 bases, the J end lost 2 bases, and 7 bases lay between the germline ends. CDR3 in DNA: TGTGCCATCAGTGAAGGACAGCAAGAGACCCAGTACTTC. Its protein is CAISEGQQETQYF.